This T cell receptor (beta chain) emerged from a study of cytomegalovirus exposure and HLA in healthy donors. Background on the study: In a later analysis, the 110 or so validation repertoires were reported to have used the same platform as the approximately 700 first-cohort repertoires. Study conclusions and caveats: It was found in a later analysis that first-cohort TCR clusters tended to co-occur in the 100 to 150 validation repertoires.

Germline V CDR1 and CDR2: SGHRS, YFSETQ. This CDR3 comprises 15 residues. V lost 2 bases, J lost 2 bases, and 10 bases lay in between. Only in-frame clones appear in the TCRdb table, and some are missing; sequencing was by immunoSEQ multiplex PCR. The repertoire includes more than 150,000 clones, 70% to 90% of them detected once, and around 3% sits in the top ten. As concerns this clone: Antigen specificity is unknown.

This clonotype was sampled from a man aged 18-30 years in good health and CMV-seronegative. Sequenced sample: PBMCs. The V call is TRBV5-1, the J call TRBJ2-2; D might be TRBD1 (6 bases). The CDR3 region has the DNA TGCGCCAGCAGCTTCCGGGACACTAACACCGGGGAGCTGTTTTTT. It specifies CASSFRDTNTGELFF.